Detailed here is one T cell receptor (beta chain). No cognate antigen has been identified for it. The input lacks base qualities; no much larger clone sits a single base away. From the germline V gene, CDR1 is SGHAT and CDR2 is FQNNGV. The CDR3 covers 16 residues, taking in both the cysteine and the phenylalanine. Just CDR3 DNA is preserved here, 48 bases in frame from base 1. V loses 2 bases of germline sequence and J loses 7 bases, and the interval between the two ends is 15 bases. The cohort comprised 666 healthy bone marrow donors. At the time of sampling, every cohort member was nominally healthy, though immune exposures that went unrecorded were likely present. The donor tested CMV seropositive, placing the donor among the 310 or so seropositive members of the cohort. Each donor provided a peripheral blood sample, and peripheral blood mononuclear cells were used for TCR beta sequencing. The Qiagen DNeasy Blood Extraction Kit was used to extract genomic DNA from the blood cell samples.

The sample is drawn from a study of cytomegalovirus exposure and HLA in healthy donors (dated by TCRdb to the late 2010s). For the study in its entirety: An earlier analysis of approximately 550 of the donors reported approximately 290 Gb of sequence data and some 120 million unique TCR beta sequences from about 179 million T cells. An early release covering 550 to 650 HLA-typed donors comprised 300 to 350 gigabases of sequencing data and roughly 85 million unique TCR sequences. The genetic ancestry cluster associated with self-reported Caucasian donors included 65% to 90% of the roughly 410 genotyped donors. The aim of the study was to test whether cataloging public T cell receptors could identify signatures of past pathogen exposure. The study profiled the T cell repertoires of about 640 subjects by immunosequencing and related them to cytomegalovirus serostatus. In addition to the first cohort of approximately 650 subjects, a separate validation cohort of under 150 different subjects was used. The study combined high-throughput TCR immunosequencing, statistical association of individual TCRs with disease status, and machine learning to predict cytomegalovirus infection status. A later analysis re-examined previously published TCR beta repertoires from about 700 donors and added high-resolution HLA genotyping to investigate patterns of TCR occurrence. Rather than using new phenotypic data, the later analysis identified candidate immune exposures from TCR beta sequences and from how often those sequences occurred across donors. An earlier analysis of several hundred of the donors used high-throughput TCR beta sequencing to judge whether each TCR beta V gene segment behaved as functional or pseudogenic. Donor age, sex, ethnicity and CMV serostatus were compiled together with the repertoire data. A later genetic analysis took genome-wide SNP genotypes for 398 of the 666 donors and used that subset as a discovery cohort. All discovery cohort repertoires had been generated on a single sequencing platform. Both class I and class II loci were covered by HLA typing, at four-digit resolution. The number of donors typed differed by locus, with about 620-630 for A, B, C, DRB1 and DQB1, 522 for DQA1, about 610 for DPA1, and over 400 for DPB1. Because of strong linkage in the cohort, roughly five DR-DQ haplotypes were treated as single units for association and clustering. On average, around 200,000 unique TCR beta nucleotide sequences were sequenced per donor among roughly 430 genotyped donors of the cohort, with roughly 18% of those sequences being non-productive.

What the study reported, not specific to this receptor: Compared with equally common non-associated chains, HLA-associated TCR beta chains in a later analysis were more clonally expanded and had lower generation probabilities. A cluster of highly shared sequence variants was judged likely to be a technical artifact of the sequencing pipeline. A total of 150 to 200 TCR beta chains were listed by the study as associated with cytomegalovirus. A later analysis reported that several top co-occurrence clusters appeared linked to parvovirus B19, influenza, CMV and Epstein-Barr virus. In a later genetic analysis, fewer N-insertions in productive TCRs were reported among donors in an Asian-associated ancestry cluster than the approximately 710-donor mean. A further reported finding was that TCR beta sequences accurately predicted the HLA-A and HLA-B alleles for most subjects in the first cohort. Correlated functional status among segregating V segments might be attributable to linkage disequilibrium, but an unknown experimental factor could not be ruled out. The earlier analysis of around 600 of the donors excluded around 17 rarely observed V segments, including chromosome 9 orphons, because counts were too low. Most TCR sequences were observed very rarely across donors, whereas some public TCRs were present in many individuals. When HLA alleles, especially DR and DQ, strongly co-occurred, TCR associations were difficult to assign to individual alleles. A later analysis found that TCR association rates varied across HLA loci, with DRB1 alleles showing the most associated TCRs and HLA-C alleles the fewest. A few of the identified cytomegalovirus-associated TCR beta chains were confirmed in vitro to be specific for cytomegalovirus antigens. An association between a missense DCLRE1C variant and V-gene and J-gene trimming of TCR beta chains was found in a later genetic analysis and replicated in an independent cohort. The authors suggested that the approach could potentially be extended to other disease states and immunological phenotypes. In both the original and validation cohorts, the classifier was reported to diagnose cytomegalovirus status with high specificity and sensitivity. For the cohort, immune exposure information was limited to CMV serostatus. Only TCR beta chains were sequenced in this cohort, and the absence of alpha or paired-chain data limited detectable features. Some IMGT-functional V segments, including TRBV6-2 and TRBV6-3, could not be told apart with the 87-base-pair reads, so those segments were excluded. Because some donors lacked HLA typing at each locus, the association tests relied only on the typed subset. A later analysis found that most CMV-associated TCR beta chains appeared HLA-restricted, with HLA associations seemingly driven largely by CMV exposure. Sequencing depth was assumed to be roughly uniform across donors in the presence/absence analyses, though that assumption may not hold. In an earlier analysis of more than 500 of the donors, most TCR beta V segments appeared in productive rearrangements about 90% or about 30% of the time, broadly matching IMGT annotations. A later analysis associated some 17,000 TCR beta sequences with specific HLA alleles at a false discovery rate of 0.05.

Libraries came from the immunoSEQ multiplex PCR assay. For the multiplex PCR, a mixture combining 60 forward primers for TCR Vbeta segments and 13 reverse primers for TCR Jbeta segments was used. The CDR3 region of rearranged TCR beta genes was amplified from genomic DNA with a multiplex PCR assay. The Illumina HiSeq System was used to sequence the amplified TCR beta libraries as 87-base-pair reads. The authors' analysis ran thus. A later analysis tallied about 77 million unique TCR beta chains across the 550 to 850 repertoires, and 10 million to 11 million of those chains were shared by two or more donors. Raw reads were error-corrected and collapsed into unique sequences with a nearest-neighbor algorithm that merged closely related sequences to remove PCR and sequencing errors. Alignment of CDR3 sequences to IMGT reference sequences was used to assign V, D and J gene segments. Each retained sequence needed at least a six-nucleotide match to both a V gene segment and a J gene segment. Rearrangements were classified as productive when the CDR3 lacked stop codons and remained in frame with V and J, and all other rearrangements were classified as non-productive. Following IMGT convention, CDR3 was defined as the stretch from the second conserved V-encoded cysteine up to the conserved J-encoded phenylalanine. The earlier analysis of 450 to 750 of the donors excluded any sequence lacking an unambiguous match to a single V gene segment. In an earlier analysis of approximately 610 of the donors, V segments were called functional above 56.7% productive rearrangements and were called segregating when the between-donor standard deviation exceeded 5%. To diagnose cytomegalovirus status from the catalog of TCR beta chain sequences, a statistical classification framework was built. V and J gene assignment, in a later analysis, came from comparing TCR nucleotide sequences with IMGT/GENE-DB human TR gene sequences. In a later analysis, CDR3 sequences and most-parsimonious VDJ recombination scenarios were assigned using the TCRdist pipeline. A later analysis defined each TCR beta chain by its CDR3 amino acid sequence plus V-gene family, and excluded reads lacking a unique V-gene family. To address suspected cross-contamination and a sequencing artifact, a later analysis removed over 500 highly shared, low-generation-probability nucleotide sequences. In a later analysis, a clonal expansion index for each public chain was calculated from normalized within-repertoire ranks of inferred template counts. In a later analysis, generation probabilities were computed using a VDJ recombination model fitted to out-of-frame rearrangements, and the results were checked against IGoR. Hypergeometric tests were used in a later analysis to score TCR-TCR, TCR-HLA and TCR-CMV co-occurrence, with a repertoire-size bias correction applied to the TCR pairs. In a later analysis, false discovery rates were estimated by permuting HLA or CMV assignments 20 times. In a later analysis, co-occurring TCRs were grouped with DBSCAN, and TCRdist sequence similarity was added when clustering was performed within HLA-allele-positive subsets. Co-occurrence clustering excluded repertoires with fewer than 30,000 or more than 120,000 public chains, plus five with anomalous nucleotide sharing. The source is immuneACCESS, and TCRdb retained only in-frame sequences with V and J called. Part of the clones is not carried over; for the studies checked, unresolved V genes explain less than half of this, and the remainder is unexplained. That table furnishes V, J and clone size, whereas the DNA furnished D and trimming. This sample gives around 100,000 clones in total; more than 75% of them show up just once. The top ten constitute 10% to 13% of the sample.

Sequencing used PBMCs. The chain employs TRBV11-2 and TRBJ1-6, with an unclear D gene assignment. The sequence was obtained from a woman aged 18-29 years in good health and CMV-seropositive. CDR3 sequence: CASSLRHNRENSPLHF. The DNA is as follows: TGTGCCAGCAGCTTAAGGCACAATCGGGAAAATTCACCCCTCCACTTT.